This TCR beta chain was documented in a study of chronic HIV infection and antiretroviral therapy (dated by TCRdb to between 2015 and 2017). A note on this clonotype: It has no known antigen specificity. The record has no base qualities; no much larger clone is one base away.

Receptors were amplified or captured by 5' RACE. TCRdb lists the instrument as Illumina MiSeq. The public reads were reanalyzed by TCRdb: fastp trimming at Q25, MiXCR alignment, in-frame beta chains only. Each CDR3 protein gets just one entry, which takes the most common genes and DNA from the rows behind it. In this sample the table shows 30,000 to 35,000 distinct CDR3 sequences, roughly 8.7% of which occur a single time. The top ten clonotypes cover about 2.5% of the sample. Taken from cysteine to phenylalanine, the CDR3 has 19 residues. Only the CDR3 region is kept as DNA, spanning 57 bases read in frame from base 1.

Rearrangement joined TRBV21-1 to TRBJ1-5; the D segment call TRBD1 is taken from the table without a DNA check. TRBV21-1 is a pseudogene. The origin of this receptor is an adult who had HIV and had not received antiretroviral therapy, or was an uninfected healthy control (not recorded which). The sequenced material came from peripheral blood. The bases read TGTGCCAGCAGCAAATGGGGGCAGGGTAAAGGGAAAAGCAATCAGCCCCAGCATTTT. This encodes CASSKWGQGKGKSNQPQHF.